These T cell receptor beta chains were read from a single sample in a study of blood T cell repertoires in COVID-19. The repertoire was sequenced with immunoSEQ multiplex PCR; TCRdb's copy has only in-frame clones and lacks some. This table has around 30,000 clones, 80% to 95% appearing once. Material: peripheral blood. These receptors were collected from a man aged 80 or over with acute or convalescent COVID-19. CDR3s include the opening cysteine and the closing phenylalanine or tryptophan. A D gene is named only where the DNA matches it firmly. Not all rows give a size; the values are once, few, many and, for expanded clones, a class.

clone size: -
J gene: TRBJ1-2
D gene: -
V gene: TRBV30
CDR3 DNA: TGTGCCTGGAGTGTCAGTGACTATGGCTACACCTTC
CDR3 protein: CAWSVSDYGYTF

clone size: -
J gene: TRBJ1-1
D gene: -
V gene: TRBV5-1
CDR3 DNA: TGCGCCAGCAGCTTGGGAGGACAGTCCGCCTTCTTCTTT
CDR3 protein: CASSLGGQSAFFF

clone size: -
J gene: TRBJ1-5
D gene: -
V gene: TRBV19
CDR3 DNA: TGTGCCAGTAGTTACAGCCTTACCCAGCCCCAGCATTTT
CDR3 protein: CASSYSLTQPQHF

clone size: -
J gene: TRBJ2-5
D gene: TRBD2
V gene: TRBV6-1
CDR3 DNA: TGTGCCAGCAGTGAATCGGGGGGGGAGACCCAGTACTTC
CDR3 protein: CASSESGGETQYF

clone size: -
J gene: TRBJ2-3
D gene: -
V gene: TRBV27
CDR3 DNA: TGTGCCAGCACGAAATCGGGCACAGATACGCAGTATTTT
CDR3 protein: CASTKSGTDTQYF

clone size: -
J gene: TRBJ1-1
D gene: -
V gene: TRBV12-5
CDR3 DNA: TGTGCTAGTGGTTCCCAATGGGGGGGGAACACTGAAGCTTTCTTT
CDR3 protein: CASGSQWGGNTEAFF

clone size: -
J gene: TRBJ2-3
D gene: TRBD2
V gene: TRBV10-1
CDR3 DNA: TGCGCCAGCAGTGAGTCCCTAGCGGGGGGGGCAGATACGCAGTATTTT
CDR3 protein: CASSESLAGGADTQYF

clone size: -
J gene: TRBJ1-5
D gene: -
V gene: TRBV10-1
CDR3 DNA: TGCGCCAGCAGTGCAAGCAGCAATCAGCCCCAGCATTTT
CDR3 protein: CASSASSNQPQHF

clone size: -
J gene: TRBJ2-3
D gene: -
V gene: TRBV19
CDR3 DNA: TGTGCCAGTAGTACCCTTCCCTCCCCGACAGATACGCAGTATTTT
CDR3 protein: CASSTLPSPTDTQYF

clone size: -
J gene: TRBJ2-7
D gene: TRBD2
V gene: TRBV5-4
CDR3 DNA: TGTGCCAGCAGCTTGTGGGGGGGACCCCACGAGCAGTACTTC
CDR3 protein: CASSLWGGPHEQYF

clone size: once
J gene: TRBJ2-5
D gene: -
V gene: TRBV21-1
CDR3 DNA: TGTGCCAGCAGCAAAGCAGGGGGATCCGAGACCCAGTACTTC
CDR3 protein: CASSKAGGSETQYF

clone size: -
J gene: TRBJ2-3
D gene: -
V gene: TRBV5-1
CDR3 DNA: TGCGCCAGCAGCTTGGCGAGAATCACTAGCACAGATACGCAGTATTTT
CDR3 protein: CASSLARITSTDTQYF

clone size: once
J gene: TRBJ1-6
D gene: TRBD1
V gene: TRBV6-6
CDR3 DNA: TGTGCCAGCAGTCCCCCTTCTCCGACAGGGCCGGGCTCACCCCTCCACTTT
CDR3 protein: CASSPPSPTGPGSPLHF

clone size: -
J gene: TRBJ2-7
D gene: -
V gene: TRBV29-1
CDR3 DNA: TGCAGCGCCTCAGGGGAACGATACGAGCAGTACTTC
CDR3 protein: CSASGERYEQYF

clone size: -
J gene: TRBJ2-3
D gene: -
V gene: TRBV5-6
CDR3 DNA: TGTGCCAGCAGCCCCCCGACAGTTTGGGCTGCAGATACGCAGTATTTT
CDR3 protein: CASSPPTVWAADTQYF

clone size: -
J gene: TRBJ1-1
D gene: TRBD1
V gene: TRBV5-1
CDR3 DNA: TGCGCCAGCAGCTGGACAGGGGGCAACACTGAAGCTTTCTTT
CDR3 protein: CASSWTGGNTEAFF

clone size: -
J gene: TRBJ1-1
D gene: TRBD1
V gene: TRBV5-1
CDR3 DNA: TGCGCCAGCAGCTTGAGGTCCGGACAGGATCCTGAAGCTTTCTTT
CDR3 protein: CASSLRSGQDPEAFF

clone size: -
J gene: TRBJ1-4
D gene: -
V gene: TRBV9
CDR3 DNA: TGTGCCAGCAGCCGAACGCTAGGGGCCGAGAATGAAAAACTGTTTTTT
CDR3 protein: CASSRTLGAENEKLFF

clone size: -
J gene: TRBJ2-1
D gene: TRBD2
V gene: TRBV27
CDR3 DNA: TGTGCCAGCAGTCCCAAGCGGGGGGTCGGCAATGAGCAGTTCTTC
CDR3 protein: CASSPKRGVGNEQFF